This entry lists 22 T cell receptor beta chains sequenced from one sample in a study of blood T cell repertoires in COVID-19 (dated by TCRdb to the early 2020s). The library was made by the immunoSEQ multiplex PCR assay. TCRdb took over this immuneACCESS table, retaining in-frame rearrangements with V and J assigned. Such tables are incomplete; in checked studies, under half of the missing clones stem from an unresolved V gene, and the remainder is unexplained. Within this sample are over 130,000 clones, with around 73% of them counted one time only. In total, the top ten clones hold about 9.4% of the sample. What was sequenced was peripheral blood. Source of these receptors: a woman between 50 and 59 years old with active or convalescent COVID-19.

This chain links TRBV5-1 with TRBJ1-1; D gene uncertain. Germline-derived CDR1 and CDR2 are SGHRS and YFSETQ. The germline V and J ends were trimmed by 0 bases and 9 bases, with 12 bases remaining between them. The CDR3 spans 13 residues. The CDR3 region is CASSLAFGEQAFF. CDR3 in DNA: TGCGCCAGCAGCTTGGCGTTTGGGGAGCAAGCTTTCTTT.

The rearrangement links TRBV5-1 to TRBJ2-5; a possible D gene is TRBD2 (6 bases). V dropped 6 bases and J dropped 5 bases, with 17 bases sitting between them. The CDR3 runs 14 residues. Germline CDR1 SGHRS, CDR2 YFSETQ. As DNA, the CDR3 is TGCGCCAGCAAAAAGGAGGGGAACTGGGAGACCCAGTACTTC. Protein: CASKKEGNWETQYF.

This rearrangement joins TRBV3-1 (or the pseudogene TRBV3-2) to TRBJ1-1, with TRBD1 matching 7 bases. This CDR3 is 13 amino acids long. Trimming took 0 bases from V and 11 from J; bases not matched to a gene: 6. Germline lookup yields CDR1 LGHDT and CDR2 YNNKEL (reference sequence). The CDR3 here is CASSQEPGGLAFF. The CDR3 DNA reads TGTGCCAGCAGCCAAGAACCAGGGGGGCTCGCTTTCTTT.

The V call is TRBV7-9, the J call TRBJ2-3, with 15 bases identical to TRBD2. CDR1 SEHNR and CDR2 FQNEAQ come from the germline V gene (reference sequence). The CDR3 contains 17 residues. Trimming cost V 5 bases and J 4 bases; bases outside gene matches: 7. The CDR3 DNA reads TGTGCCAGCAGCCTGGGACTAGCGGGAGGTAGGGCAGATACGCAGTATTTT. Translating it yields CASSLGLAGGRADTQYF.

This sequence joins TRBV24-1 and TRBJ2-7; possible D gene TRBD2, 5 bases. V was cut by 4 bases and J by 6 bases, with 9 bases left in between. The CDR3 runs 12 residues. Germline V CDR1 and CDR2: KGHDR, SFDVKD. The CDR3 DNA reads TGTGCCACCAGTGAAGGAGGAAGCGAGCAGTACTTC. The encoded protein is CATSEGGSEQYF.

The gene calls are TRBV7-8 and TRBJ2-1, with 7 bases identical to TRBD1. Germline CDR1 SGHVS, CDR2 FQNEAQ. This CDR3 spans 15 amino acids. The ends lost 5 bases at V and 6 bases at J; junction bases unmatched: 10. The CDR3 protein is CASSTLRQGLNEQFF. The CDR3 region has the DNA TGTGCCAGCAGCACCCTCCGACAGGGCCTCAATGAGCAGTTCTTC.

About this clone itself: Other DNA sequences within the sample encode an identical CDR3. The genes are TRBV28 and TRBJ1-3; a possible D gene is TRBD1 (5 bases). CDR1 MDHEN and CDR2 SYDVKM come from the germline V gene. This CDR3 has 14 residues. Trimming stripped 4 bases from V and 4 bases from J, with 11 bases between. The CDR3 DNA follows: TGTGCCAGCAGTTCAGGGTCGTCCGGAAACACCATATATTTT. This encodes CASSSGSSGNTIYF. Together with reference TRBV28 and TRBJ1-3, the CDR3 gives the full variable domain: DVKVTQSSRYLVKRTGEKVFLECVQDMDHENMFWYRQDPGLGLRLIYFSYDVKMKEKGDIPEGYSVSREKKERFSLILESASTNQTSMYLCASSSGSSGNTIYFGEGSWLTVV.

This chain's CDR3 is CASSPPAGVNEQFF. In nucleotides, the CDR3 is TGTGCCAGCAGCCCGCCAGCGGGGGTCAATGAGCAGTTCTTC. The chain has TRBV4-2 and TRBJ2-1; 8 bases line up with TRBD2. With 4 bases clipped from V and 6 bases from J, the junction kept 5 bases outside the gene matches. Germline V gene data show CDR1 as LGHNA and CDR2 as YNFKEQ. This CDR3 spans 14 amino acids.

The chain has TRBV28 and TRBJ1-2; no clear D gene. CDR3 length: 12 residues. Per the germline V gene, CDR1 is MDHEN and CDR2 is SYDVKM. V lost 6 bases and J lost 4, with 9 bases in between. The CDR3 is CASRLSGYGYTF. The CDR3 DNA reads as TGTGCCAGCAGACTCTCGGGCTATGGCTACACCTTC.

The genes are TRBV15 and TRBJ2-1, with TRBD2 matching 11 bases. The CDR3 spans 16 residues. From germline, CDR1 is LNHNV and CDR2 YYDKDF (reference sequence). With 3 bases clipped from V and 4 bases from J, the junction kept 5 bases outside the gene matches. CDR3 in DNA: TGTGCCACCAGCAGTCGGAGGACTAGCGGGTACAATGAGCAGTTCTTC. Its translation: CATSSRRTSGYNEQFF.

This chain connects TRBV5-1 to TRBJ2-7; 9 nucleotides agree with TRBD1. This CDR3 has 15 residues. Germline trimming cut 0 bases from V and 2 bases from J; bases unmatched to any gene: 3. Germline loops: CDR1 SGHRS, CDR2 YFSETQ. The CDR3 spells CASSLGQGVTYEQYF. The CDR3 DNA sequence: TGCGCCAGCAGCTTGGGACAGGGGGTCACCTACGAGCAGTACTTC. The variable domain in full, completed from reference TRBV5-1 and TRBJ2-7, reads KAGVTQTPRYLIKTRGQQVTLSCSPISGHRSVSWYQQTPGQGLQFLFEYFSETQRNKGNFPGRFSGRQFSNSRSEMNVSTLELGDSALYLCASSLGQGVTYEQYFGPGTRLTVT.

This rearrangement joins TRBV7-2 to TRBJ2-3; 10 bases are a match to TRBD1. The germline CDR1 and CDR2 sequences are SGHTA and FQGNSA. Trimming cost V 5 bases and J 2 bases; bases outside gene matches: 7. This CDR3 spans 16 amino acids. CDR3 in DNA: TGTGCCAGCAGCCTCGGGACAGGGGCCTTCACAGATACGCAGTATTTT. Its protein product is CASSLGTGAFTDTQYF.

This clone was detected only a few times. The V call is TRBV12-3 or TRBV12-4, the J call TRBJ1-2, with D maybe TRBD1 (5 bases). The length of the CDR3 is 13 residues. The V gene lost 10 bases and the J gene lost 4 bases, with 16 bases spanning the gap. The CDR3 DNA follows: TGTGCCACCTGGGGGGGATCCGCCTATGGCTACACCTTC. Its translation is CATWGGSAYGYTF.

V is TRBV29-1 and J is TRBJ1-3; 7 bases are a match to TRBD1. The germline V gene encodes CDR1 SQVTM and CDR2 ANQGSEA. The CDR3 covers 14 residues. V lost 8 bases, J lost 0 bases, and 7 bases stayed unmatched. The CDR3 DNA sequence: TGCAGCACGATAGGGGGCCCCTCTGGAAACACCATATATTTT. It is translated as CSTIGGPSGNTIYF.

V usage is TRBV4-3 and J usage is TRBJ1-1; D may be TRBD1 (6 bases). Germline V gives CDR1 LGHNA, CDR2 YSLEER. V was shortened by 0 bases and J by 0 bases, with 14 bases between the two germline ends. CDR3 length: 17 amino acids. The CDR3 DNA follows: TGCGCCAGCAGCCAAGAGGTCCGGACAGTAATGAACACTGAAGCTTTCTTT. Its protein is CASSQEVRTVMNTEAFF.

The CDR3, as DNA: TGTGCCAGCAGCCCCGACAGGGTGAACACCGGGGAGCTGTTTTTT. This gives the protein CASSPDRVNTGELFF. The V gene is TRBV3-1 (or the pseudogene TRBV3-2), the J gene TRBJ2-2; 7 bases fit TRBD1. Trimming at V came to 4 bases and at J to 1 base, leaving 3 bases not matched to a gene. Germline CDR1 LGHDT, CDR2 YNNKEL (reference sequence). The CDR3 extends over 15 amino acids.

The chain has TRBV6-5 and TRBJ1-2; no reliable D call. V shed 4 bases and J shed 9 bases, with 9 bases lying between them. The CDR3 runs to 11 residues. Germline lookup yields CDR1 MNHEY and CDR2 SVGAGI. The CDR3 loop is CASSSRWSYTF. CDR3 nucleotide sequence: TGTGCCAGCAGTTCTAGGTGGAGCTACACCTTC.

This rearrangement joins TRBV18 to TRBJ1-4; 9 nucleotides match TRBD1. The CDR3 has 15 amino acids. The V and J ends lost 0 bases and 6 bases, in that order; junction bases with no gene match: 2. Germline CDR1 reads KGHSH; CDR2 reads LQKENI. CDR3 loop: CASSPPDRGDEKLFF. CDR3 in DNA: TGTGCCAGCTCACCACCGGACAGGGGAGATGAAAAACTGTTTTTT.

CDR3 protein: CASRGTAEAFF. DNA for the CDR3: TGTGCCAGCAGGGGGACAGCTGAAGCTTTCTTT. The V and J genes are TRBV12-3 or TRBV12-4 and TRBJ1-1; 7 bases map to TRBD1. J lost 6 bases, V lost 6 bases, and 1 base had no gene match. The CDR3 totals 11 residues.

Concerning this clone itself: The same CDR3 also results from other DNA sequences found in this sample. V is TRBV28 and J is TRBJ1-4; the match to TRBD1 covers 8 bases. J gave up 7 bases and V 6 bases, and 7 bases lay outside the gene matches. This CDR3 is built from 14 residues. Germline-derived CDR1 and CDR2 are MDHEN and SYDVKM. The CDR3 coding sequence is TGTGCCAGCAGCTTCAGACAGGGGCGTGAAAAACTGTTTTTT. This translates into CASSFRQGREKLFF.

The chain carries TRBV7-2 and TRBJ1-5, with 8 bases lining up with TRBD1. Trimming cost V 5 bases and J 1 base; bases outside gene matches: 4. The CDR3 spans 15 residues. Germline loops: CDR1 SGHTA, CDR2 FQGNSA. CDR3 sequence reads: CASSTGGGSNQPQHF. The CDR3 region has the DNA TGTGCCAGCAGCACAGGGGGAGGGAGCAATCAGCCCCAGCATTTT.

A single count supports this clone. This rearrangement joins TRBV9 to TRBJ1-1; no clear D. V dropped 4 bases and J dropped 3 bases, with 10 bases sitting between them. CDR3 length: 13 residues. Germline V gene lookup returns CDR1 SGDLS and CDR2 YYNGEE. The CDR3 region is CASSTGSHTEAFF. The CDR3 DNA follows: TGTGCCAGCAGCACCGGGAGCCACACTGAAGCTTTCTTT.